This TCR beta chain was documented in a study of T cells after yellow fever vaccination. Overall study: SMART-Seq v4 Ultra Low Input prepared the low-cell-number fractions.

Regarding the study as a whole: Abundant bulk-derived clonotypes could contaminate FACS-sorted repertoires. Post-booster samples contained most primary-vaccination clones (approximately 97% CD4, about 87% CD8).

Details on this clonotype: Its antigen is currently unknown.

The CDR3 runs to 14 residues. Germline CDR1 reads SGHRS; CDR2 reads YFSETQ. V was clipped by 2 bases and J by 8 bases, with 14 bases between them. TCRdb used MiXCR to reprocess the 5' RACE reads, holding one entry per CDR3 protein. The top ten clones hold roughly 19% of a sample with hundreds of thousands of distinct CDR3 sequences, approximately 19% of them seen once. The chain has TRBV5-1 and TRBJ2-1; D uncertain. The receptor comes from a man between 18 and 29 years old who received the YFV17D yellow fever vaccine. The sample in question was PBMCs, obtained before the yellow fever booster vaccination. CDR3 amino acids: CASSLGRPDDEQFF. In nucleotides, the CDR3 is TGCGCCAGCAGCTTAGGACGGCCTGACGATGAGCAGTTCTTC.